Following are 18 T cell receptor beta chains from one sample sequenced in a study of regulatory T cells in long-lasting Graves disease (dated by TCRdb to the early 2020s). This specimen's time point label, per the study, means: newly diagnosed GD, antithyroid drugs for less than 3 months. For both TCR sequencing and RNA sequencing, RNA was extracted from PBMCs using TRIzol. The library was obtained by multiplex PCR. Sequencer: Illumina HiSeq 4000. iRepertoire HTBI primers and Arm-PCR amplification of CDR3 regions were used to construct TCR beta libraries. The raw public reads went through TCRdb reprocessing: fastp at Q25, MiXCR clone calling, in-frame beta chains kept. A single entry per CDR3 protein holds the most common genes and DNA from its merged rows. The sample has under 250,000 distinct CDR3 sequences on record, about 19% of them singletons. In total, the top ten clones hold 10% to 15% of the sample.

These records were also assigned to another study, of T cells in Graves' hyperthyroidism and ophthalmopathy.

This specimen was peripheral blood mononuclear cells (PBMCs), taken at new diagnosis, from a patient treated with antithyroid drugs. All receptors derive from a woman aged 25 to 45 with Graves disease. Donor details come from another sample of the same person, matched by shared clones.

This clonotype was recorded many times. The chain links TRBV15 to TRBJ2-7; 11 bases are shared with TRBD2. CDR1 and CDR2 (germline): LNHNV, YYDKDF (reference sequence). The trim removed 5 bases at V and 1 base at J, leaving 7 bases unmatched. CDR3 size: 16 residues. The CDR3 coding sequence is TGTGCCACCAGCTCTTCGACTAGCGGGGATTCCTACGAGCAGTACTTC. Protein sequence: CATSSSTSGDSYEQYF.

Concerning this clonotype: It may be a read error: a sequence one base away is much more abundant. The CDR3 bases are TGTGCCAGCAGCGGGGGACAGGGGGCTTTACCAGATACGCAGTATTTT. This gives the protein CASSGGQGALPDTQYF. The J gene is TRBJ2-3, the V gene TRBV7-9, with 12 positions matching TRBD1. V was clipped by 5 bases and J by 4 bases; unmatched bases: 7. The CDR3 has 16 residues. Germline V gene sequence: CDR1 SEHNR, CDR2 FQNEAQ (reference sequence).

The CDR3: CASSRPASYNSPLHF. The CDR3 DNA reads as TGCGCCAGCAGCCGCCCCGCCTCCTATAATTCACCCCTCCACTTT. The chain employs TRBV4-1 and TRBJ1-6; D is ambiguous. Trimming stripped 4 bases from V and 0 bases from J, with 7 bases between. This CDR3 is built from 15 residues. Germline V gene sequence: CDR1 MGHRA, CDR2 YSYEKL.

This clonotype has ten or more counts. This rearrangement joins TRBV20-1 to TRBJ1-5; D possibly corresponds to TRBD1 (5 bases). Trimming stripped 5 bases from V and 1 base from J, with 15 bases between. The CDR3 runs to 15 residues. Germline CDR1 is DFQATT and CDR2 is SNEGSKA (reference sequence). CDR3 coding DNA: TGCAGTGCTTACTCAGGGTTGTTCAGCAATCAGCCCCAGCATTTT. Its translation is CSAYSGLFSNQPQHF.

With regard to this clonotype: A much larger clone differs from this one at a single base, so this may be a read error. The rearrangement joins TRBV9 to TRBJ2-1; the D is unclear. Germline V gives CDR1 SGDLS, CDR2 YYNGEE. The CDR3 is 15 amino acids. V lost 4 bases and J 3 bases, leaving 14 bases between the germline ends. The CDR3 spells CASSPHRTDYNEQFF. DNA of the CDR3: TGTGCCAGCAGCCCACACCGGACCGACTACAATGAGCAGTTCTTC. Based on the CDR3 plus reference TRBV9 and TRBJ2-1, the full variable domain is DSGVTQTPKHLITATGQRVTLRCSPRSGDLSVYWYQQSLDQGLQFLIQYYNGEERAKGNILERFSAQQFPDLHSELNLSSLELGDSALYFCASSPHRTDYNEQFFGPGTRLTVL.

This clonotype was observed at least ten times. V and J are TRBV2 and TRBJ2-7; the match to TRBD2 covers 9 bases. From germline, CDR1 is SNHLY and CDR2 FYNNEI. J was trimmed by 5 bases and V by 7 bases; bases with no gene match: 12. CDR3 length: 15 amino acids. The DNA of the CDR3 is TGTGCCAGCACCCCTTCACGGCGGGAGGGCCACGAGCAGTACTTC. Amino acids: CASTPSRREGHEQYF.

This clonotype was seen repeatedly, ten times or more. V gene TRBV7-2 combines with J gene TRBJ1-1; D gene ambiguous. Trimming took off 4 bases at V and 4 bases at J, with 4 bases between the two ends. Germline V gene sequence: CDR1 SGHTA, CDR2 FQGNSA. The CDR3 extends over 11 amino acids. CDR3 region: CASSWITEAFF. DNA for the CDR3: TGTGCCAGCAGCTGGATCACTGAAGCTTTCTTT.

This clonotype was counted at least ten times. The V gene is TRBV30, the J gene TRBJ1-2; TRBD1 aligns across 9 bases. Germline trimming cut 2 bases from V and 8 bases from J; bases unmatched to any gene: 9. The CDR3 loop spans 14 amino acids. Germline lookup yields CDR1 GTSNPN and CDR2 SVGIG (reference sequence). CDR3 residues: CAWSLTQGAGGYTF. CDR3 DNA: TGTGCCTGGAGTCTAACACAGGGGGCAGGCGGCTACACCTTC.

For this clonotype: A read error may account for a junction end that differs from germline. The V call is TRBV20-1, the J call TRBJ1-2, with 9 bases lining up with TRBD1. This CDR3 is built from 14 residues. The germline CDR1 and CDR2 sequences are DFQATT and SNEGSKA (reference sequence). The CDR3 nucleotides read TGTAGTGCTAGAGATCGACAGGGGGTGGGGGGCTACACCTTC. Its translation is CSARDRQGVGGYTF.

This clonotype was seen many times. This chain links TRBV3-1 with TRBJ1-1; D unclear. Germline assignment: CDR1 LGHDT and CDR2 YNNKEL (reference sequence). Trimming removed 2 bases at V and 4 bases at J, with 8 bases between. The CDR3 totals 13 residues. The CDR3 nucleotides are TGTGCCAGCAGCCAAATTGATGGCACTGAAGCTTTCTTT. Encoded protein: CASSQIDGTEAFF.

In DNA form, the CDR3 reads TGTGCCAGCAGCTTCGAGGGAGGGGTTCGGACTGAAGCTTTCTTT. It translates to CASSFEGGVRTEAFF. The chain has TRBV12-3 or TRBV12-4 and TRBJ1-1; D is possibly TRBD1 (5 bases). The germline V and J ends were trimmed by 6 bases and 5 bases, with 19 bases remaining between them. CDR3 length: 15 amino acids.

The table lists this clonotype with many counts. The CDR3 region is CSASGRSNYGYTF. The CDR3 nucleotides are TGCAGTGCTAGTGGGCGGTCCAACTATGGCTACACCTTC. This chain links TRBV20-1 with TRBJ1-2, with D unclear. Looked up from germline, CDR1 is DFQATT and CDR2 is SNEGSKA (reference sequence). The CDR3 has 13 residues. Between the trimmed V and J ends, which lost 3 bases and 2 bases, there was a span of 10 bases.

This clonotype was observed many times. The rearrangement uses TRBV3-1 and TRBJ2-2, with D perhaps matching TRBD1 (5 bases). CDR1 is LGHDT and CDR2 is YNNKEL in the germline V gene (reference sequence). The CDR3 contains 14 residues. The ends were cut back, 3 bases at V and 0 bases at J, with 5 bases in the middle. This CDR3 reads CASSQGPNTGELFF. In nucleotides, the CDR3 is TGTGCCAGCAGCCAGGGGCCGAACACCGGGGAGCTGTTTTTT.

This clonotype showed up many times. V usage is TRBV2 and J usage is TRBJ1-1, with D maybe TRBD1 (5 bases). Trimming stripped 5 bases from V and 3 bases from J, with 16 bases between. The CDR3 totals 15 residues. Germline assignment: CDR1 SNHLY and CDR2 FYNNEI. The chain's CDR3 is CASSSTPSGDTEAFF. CDR3 coding DNA: TGTGCCAGCAGTTCGACACCATCGGGGGACACTGAAGCTTTCTTT.

This clonotype was seen repeatedly, ten times or more. V usage is TRBV15 and J usage is TRBJ1-6, with D possibly being TRBD1 (6 bases). V lost 0 bases and J 3 bases, leaving 9 bases between the germline ends. This CDR3 has 16 amino acids. Per the germline V gene, CDR1 is LNHNV and CDR2 is YYDKDF (reference sequence). The CDR3 DNA sequence: TGTGCCACCAGCAGAGACAGGGGCCGCTATAATTCACCCCTCCACTTT. It yields the protein CATSRDRGRYNSPLHF.

This clonotype was observed many times. The genes are TRBV28 and TRBJ2-2; D remains unclear. The CDR3 loop spans 12 amino acids. V shed 6 bases and J shed 6 bases, with 8 bases lying between them. The germline gives CDR1 MDHEN, CDR2 SYDVKM. The CDR3 DNA sequence: TGTGCCAGCAGCGCTTTCCCCGGGGAGCTGTTTTTT. Its protein is CASSAFPGELFF.

As regards this clonotype: One end of the junction is discordant with germline, which a read error may explain. The chain links TRBV5-1 to TRBJ2-3, with D perhaps given as TRBD1 or TRBD2 (7 bases each). CDR1 is SGHRS and CDR2 is YFSETQ in the germline V gene. This CDR3 comprises 14 residues. In DNA, the CDR3 is TGCGCCAGCGGGAGGGACAGAAGCACAGATACGCGGTATTTT. This gives the protein CASGRDRSTDTRYF.

This clonotype was detected ten times or more. V is TRBV19 and J is TRBJ2-1, with D hard to call. Germline loops: CDR1 LNHDA, CDR2 SQIVND (reference sequence). V was clipped by 5 bases and J by 5 bases, with 7 bases between them. The CDR3 runs 12 residues. As DNA, the CDR3 is TGTGCCAGTAGTGCGCGGAACAATGAGCAGTTCTTC. Protein product: CASSARNNEQFF. Full variable domain (rest looked up from reference TRBV19 and TRBJ2-1): DGGITQSPKYLFRKEGQNVTLSCEQNLNHDAMYWYRQDPGQGLRLIYYSQIVNDFQKGDIAEGYSVSREKKESFPLTVTSAQKNPTAFYLCASSARNNEQFFGPGTRLTVL.